This TCR beta chain was sequenced for a study of response to subunit inactivated influenza vaccine. Overall study findings and caveats: The authors put forward the suggestion that each seasonal influenza vaccination may bring in only a limited number of new T cells.

This clonotype was seen a handful of times. Antigen specificity is unknown. The CDR3 is made up of 12 amino acids. V was pared by 4 bases and J by 9 bases, with 10 bases between. The germline CDR1 and CDR2 sequences are MGHDK and SYGVNS. Using its own MiXCR run on the RT-PCR reads, TCRdb lists one record per CDR3 protein. The table includes around 530,000 distinct CDR3 sequences, approximately 15% detected once. This clonotype was sampled from a man aged 50 to 69 who received an inactivated influenza vaccine. Sequences were derived from CD4+ T cells sorted from PBMCs, sampled approximately 25 months after vaccination. The V call is TRBV25-1, the J call TRBJ2-1; D unclear. The CDR3 reads CASSVEIGEQFF. The CDR3, as DNA: TGTGCCAGCAGTGTGGAGATCGGTGAGCAGTTCTTC.